This T cell receptor (beta chain) was recovered during a study of blood T cell repertoires in COVID-19. Study details: From the United States, Italy and Spain came samples of acute and convalescent COVID-19.

Trimming stripped 4 bases from V and 5 bases from J, with 10 bases between. The CDR3 contains 14 residues. CDR1 and CDR2 (germline): KGHDR, SFDVKD. Produced via immunoSEQ multiplex PCR; TCRdb's table is partial and in-frame only. The table records 100,000 to 150,000 clones, 79% of them present only once. This TCR came from a man between 35 and 55 years old with active or convalescent COVID-19. V gene TRBV24-1 combines with J gene TRBJ2-2; maybe TRBD1 (5 bases). The sequencing sample was made of peripheral blood. In nucleotides, the CDR3 is TGTGCCACCAGTGAGGACACCCAAACCGGGGAGCTGTTTTTT. This translates into CATSEDTQTGELFF.